This entry lists 18 T cell receptor beta chains sequenced from one sample in a study of cytomegalovirus exposure and HLA in healthy donors. Both 60 Vbeta primers and 13 Jbeta primers went into the PCR. The repertoire was sequenced with immunoSEQ multiplex PCR; TCRdb's copy has only in-frame clones and lacks some. In all, the sample yields approximately 52,000 clones. Sample: PBMCs. All receptors come from a woman in her sixties in good health and CMV-seropositive.

The chain combines TRBV19 with TRBJ2-4; 10 nucleotides agree with TRBD1. The CDR3 is 17 residues long. Germline V gene data show CDR1 as LNHDA and CDR2 as SQIVND (reference sequence). The ends lost 4 bases at V and 0 bases at J; junction bases unmatched: 6. The CDR3 bases are TGTGCCAGTAGTAGAGACCGGGACAGGGGAGCCAAAAACATTCAGTACTTC. It is translated as CASSRDRDRGAKNIQYF.

As DNA, the CDR3 is TGTGCCAGCAGCTTAAAACAGTATGGCTACACCTTC. Its translation: CASSLKQYGYTF. The rearrangement joins TRBV13 to TRBJ1-2, with D uncertain. Per germline, CDR1 PRHDT and CDR2 FYEKMQ (reference sequence). The ends were cut back, 2 bases at V and 5 bases at J, with 6 bases in the middle. CDR3 length: 12 residues.

The chain combines TRBV6-5 with TRBJ2-5; 8 nucleotides line up with TRBD1. The J call may be mistaken, given a closer DNA end match to TRBJ2-7. The CDR3 sequence is 14 residues long. Germline V gives CDR1 MNHEY, CDR2 SVGAGI. In nucleotides, the CDR3 is TGTGCCACTAAGGGACCAGGGGGCATCTACGAGCAGTACTTC. Protein: CATKGPGGIYEQYF.

This chain's CDR3 is CASSYGGQGGDEQYF. The CDR3 DNA follows: TGTGCCAGCAGTTACGGGGGACAGGGGGGGGACGAGCAGTACTTC. J is TRBJ2-7 and V is TRBV6-5; 11 bases are a match to TRBD1. Germline CDR1 reads MNHEY; CDR2 reads SVGAGI. The CDR3 sequence is 15 residues long. V trimming: 2 bases; J trimming: 5 bases; junction bases outside the gene matches: 5.

CDR3 protein: CASMGQTNSPLHF. Written as DNA, the CDR3 is TGCGCCAGCATGGGACAGACAAATTCACCCCTCCACTTT. The V call is TRBV10-2, the J call TRBJ1-6; 7 nucleotides agree with TRBD1. The germline gives CDR1 WSHSY, CDR2 SAAADI. The V segment lost 7 bases and the J segment 7 bases; nucleotides outside the gene matches: 4. The CDR3 length is 13 residues.

The chain joins TRBV14 to TRBJ1-2; 8 positions agree with TRBD1. V lost 6 bases and J lost 6; bases outside the gene matches: 12. The CDR3 spans 15 residues. Germline V CDR1 and CDR2: SGHDN, FVKESK. The CDR3 DNA reads as TGTGCCAGCAGTCCCCGGACAGGGCTGACCCATGGCTACACCTTC. This sequence encodes CASSPRTGLTHGYTF. Based on the CDR3 plus reference TRBV14 and TRBJ1-2, the full variable domain is EAGVTQFPSHSVIEKGQTVTLRCDPISGHDNLYWYRRVMGKEIKFLLHFVKESKQDESGMPNNRFLAERTGGTYSTLKVQPAELEDSGVYFCASSPRTGLTHGYTFGSGTRLTVV.

The J gene is TRBJ1-3, the V gene TRBV7-2; D possibly corresponds to TRBD1 (5 bases). Germline V lookup: CDR1 SGHTA, CDR2 FQGNSA. Trimming removed 3 bases from V and 3 bases from J, with 9 bases in between. This CDR3 has 14 residues. The CDR3 here is CASSFQGGGNTIYF. CDR3 bases: TGTGCCAGCAGCTTCCAGGGAGGTGGAAACACCATATATTTT.

The V call is TRBV9, the J call TRBJ2-2; no clear D gene. The ends were cut back, 0 bases at V and 4 bases at J, with 7 bases in the middle. The CDR3 sequence is 14 residues long. Germline values: CDR1 SGDLS, CDR2 YYNGEE. Here the CDR3 DNA reads TGTGCCAGCAGCGTAGGCTTGAGCACCGGGGAGCTGTTTTTT. It specifies CASSVGLSTGELFF.

The chain joins TRBV27 to TRBJ2-3; 11 nucleotides match TRBD2. V lost 2 bases and J lost 1; bases outside the gene matches: 2. Per germline, CDR1 MNHEY and CDR2 SMNVEV (reference sequence). CDR3 size: 16 residues. The CDR3 region is CASSLVLAGGTDTQYF. CDR3 coding DNA: TGTGCCAGCAGTTTAGTACTAGCGGGGGGCACAGATACGCAGTATTTT.

CDR3 bases: TGTGCCAGCAGTTTCGACATCCTTAGCGCCTACGAGCAGTACTTC. This sequence encodes CASSFDILSAYEQYF. J is TRBJ2-7 and V is TRBV27; possible D gene TRBD2, 5 bases. Trimming shortened V by 3 bases and J by 2 bases, and 14 bases separated the two germline ends. This CDR3 contains 15 residues. In germline, CDR1 is MNHEY, CDR2 SMNVEV (reference sequence).

The genes are TRBV6-5 and TRBJ1-1; TRBD1 aligns across 7 bases. This CDR3 comprises 14 residues. Germline values: CDR1 MNHEY, CDR2 SVGAGI. Trimming at V came to 7 bases and at J to 2 bases, leaving 7 bases not matched to a gene. CDR3: CASKGAGSNTEAFF. The CDR3 nucleotides read TGTGCCAGCAAGGGGGCCGGTTCTAACACTGAAGCTTTCTTT.

CDR3 DNA: TGTGCCAGCTCGGGAGACAGGGCGTCTGGAAACACCATATATTTT. It translates to CASSGDRASGNTIYF. The chain carries TRBV18 and TRBJ1-3; 7 bases align to TRBD1. Germline V gene lookup returns CDR1 KGHSH and CDR2 LQKENI. V shed 6 bases and J 1 base; nucleotides not matched to a gene: 6. The CDR3 is 15 residues long. The full variable domain, with the rest looked up from reference TRBV18 and TRBJ1-3, is NAGVMQNPRHLVRRRGQEARLRCSPMKGHSHVYWYRQLPEEGLKFMVYLQKENIIDESGMPKERFSAEFPKEGPSILRIQQVVRGDSAAYFCASSGDRASGNTIYFGEGSWLTVV.

This chain uses TRBV4-3 with TRBJ2-7, with TRBD2 as a possible D gene (5 bases). V lost 1 base and J 3 bases, leaving 22 bases between the germline ends. CDR3 length equals 18 residues. Germline V gene data show CDR1 as LGHNA and CDR2 as YSLEER. The CDR3 loop is CASSQGLRTDGEDYEQYF. As DNA, the CDR3 is TGCGCCAGCAGCCAAGGGCTTAGAACAGACGGGGAAGACTACGAGCAGTACTTC.

The rearrangement joins TRBV10-3 to TRBJ1-1; 9 bases line up with TRBD1. After removal of 6 bases from V and 6 bases from J, the junction contained 11 bases not matched to a gene. Germline-derived CDR1 and CDR2 are ENHRY and SYGVKD. This CDR3 has 15 amino acids. The CDR3 bases are TGTGCCATCAGCGCGGCCCCTAGGACAGGGGCTGAAGCTTTCTTT. Protein product: CAISAAPRTGAEAFF.

V gene TRBV6-5 combines with J gene TRBJ2-2, with 7 bases identical to TRBD1. The ends lost 5 bases at V and 4 bases at J; junction bases unmatched: 7. From germline, CDR1 is MNHEY and CDR2 SVGAGI. This CDR3 region has 15 residues. CDR3 DNA sequence: TGTGCCAGCAGTCCCCCCCGGGACAGCACCGGGGAGCTGTTTTTT. Translated: CASSPPRDSTGELFF.

J is TRBJ1-1 and V is TRBV18; TRBD1 might be the D (6 bases). V was pared by 3 bases and J by 10 bases, with 9 bases between. Per the germline V gene, CDR1 is KGHSH and CDR2 is LQKENI. This CDR3 spans 11 amino acids. CDR3 residues: CASSPQGIAFF. The CDR3 coding sequence is TGTGCCAGCTCACCGCAGGGGATAGCTTTCTTT.

This chain links TRBV18 with TRBJ2-7; D is perhaps TRBD2 (5 bases). The CDR3 consists of 16 residues. In germline, CDR1 is KGHSH, CDR2 LQKENI. V was cut by 3 bases and J by 6 bases, with 21 bases left in between. CDR3 sequence reads: CASSPRTGKDSAEQYF. In DNA, the CDR3 is TGTGCCAGCTCACCCCGGACCGGGAAAGACTCGGCCGAGCAGTACTTC.

The chain links TRBV6-5 to TRBJ1-6; no firm D call. The CDR3 covers 16 residues. Germline V gives CDR1 MNHEY, CDR2 SVGAGI. The V end was cut by 1 base, the J end by 8 bases, with 15 bases between. CDR3: CASSYWVGEGYSPLHF. The CDR3 nucleotides are TGTGCCAGCAGTTACTGGGTTGGGGAGGGATATTCACCCCTCCACTTT.